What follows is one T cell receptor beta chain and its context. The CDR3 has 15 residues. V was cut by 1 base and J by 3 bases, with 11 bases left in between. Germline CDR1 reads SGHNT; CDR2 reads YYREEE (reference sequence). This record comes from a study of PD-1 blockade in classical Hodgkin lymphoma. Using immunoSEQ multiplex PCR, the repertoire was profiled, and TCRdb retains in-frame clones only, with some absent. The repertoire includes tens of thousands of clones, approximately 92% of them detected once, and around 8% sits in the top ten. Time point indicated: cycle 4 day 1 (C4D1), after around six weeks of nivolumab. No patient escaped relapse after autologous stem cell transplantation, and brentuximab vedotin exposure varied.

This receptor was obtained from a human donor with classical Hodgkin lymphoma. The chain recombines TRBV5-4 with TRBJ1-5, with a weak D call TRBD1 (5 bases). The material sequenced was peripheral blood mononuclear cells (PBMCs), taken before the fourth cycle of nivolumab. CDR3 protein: CASSLLGDPNQPQHF. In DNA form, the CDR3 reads TGTGCCAGCAGCTTGTTAGGGGACCCCAATCAGCCCCAGCATTTT. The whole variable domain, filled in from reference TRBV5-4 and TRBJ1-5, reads ETGVTQSPTHLIKTRGQQVTLRCSSQSGHNTVSWYQQALGQGPQFIFQYYREEENGRGNFPPRFSGLQFPNYSSELNVNALELDDSALYLCASSLLGDPNQPQHFGDGTRLSIL.